The sequence of this TCR beta chain was determined in a study of T cell responses to AZD1222 COVID-19 vaccine. Using immunoSEQ multiplex PCR, the repertoire was profiled, and TCRdb retains in-frame clones only, with some absent. The sample gives roughly 30,000 clones, roughly 90% of which show up once; 1% to 1.5% is in the top ten. The CDR3 covers 16 residues. Per germline, CDR1 MNHEY and CDR2 SMNVEV (reference sequence). Unmatched junction bases numbered 8, after V lost 1 base and J lost 3 bases. The V and J genes are TRBV27 and TRBJ1-1, with TRBD1 identical over 7 bases. The clonotype was recovered from an adult in good health. Sample: peripheral blood, taken on day 0 of AZD1222 vaccination. The CDR3 loop reads CASSLFQGVRDTEAFF. CDR3 coding DNA: TGTGCCAGCAGTTTATTCCAGGGGGTGAGGGACACTGAAGCTTTCTTT.